This passage covers 29 T cell receptor beta chains from one sample sequenced in a study of blood T cell repertoires in COVID-19. Clones were sequenced by immunoSEQ multiplex PCR, and TCRdb holds only the in-frame ones, with some missing. The table shows roughly 100,000 clones, with nearly 85% occurring only once. The source material was peripheral blood. These TCRs come from a human donor in a cohort sampled during active or convalescent COVID-19.

The V and J genes are TRBV12-3 or TRBV12-4 and TRBJ1-2; D might be TRBD1 (6 bases). Trimming left V 6 bases short and J 7 bases short, with 15 bases between. The CDR3 is made up of 13 amino acids. CDR3 region: CASSPTGLGGYTF. The CDR3 coding sequence is TGTGCCAGCAGCCCCACAGGGTTGGGTGGCTACACCTTC.

The V call is TRBV13, the J call TRBJ1-3, with 7 bases that match TRBD1. Losses at the gene ends were 5 bases for V and 0 bases for J; bases not matched to a gene: 19. Germline values: CDR1 PRHDT, CDR2 FYEKMQ (reference sequence). There are 20 residues in the CDR3. The CDR3 protein is CASSPRTGDTSLVSGNTIYF. In DNA form, the CDR3 reads TGTGCCAGCAGCCCCCGGACAGGAGATACGAGCCTTGTCTCTGGAAACACCATATATTTT.

Only a few counts were recorded for this clone. CDR3 region: CASRHRQSLQGNYGYTF. CDR3 bases: TGTGCCAGCAGACATCGACAGAGTCTCCAGGGTAACTATGGCTACACCTTC. This chain joins TRBV2 and TRBJ1-2; D possibly corresponds to TRBD1 (5 bases). Germline CDR1 reads SNHLY; CDR2 reads FYNNEI. The CDR3 runs to 17 residues. Trimming took off 6 bases at V and 1 base at J, with 21 bases between the two ends. Using reference TRBV2 and TRBJ1-2 for the parts outside the CDR3, the full variable domain is EPEVTQTPSHQVTQMGQEVILRCVPISNHLYFYWYRQILGQKVEFLVSFYNNEISEKSEIFDDQFSVERPDGSNFTLKIRSTKLEDSAMYFCASRHRQSLQGNYGYTFGSGTRLTVV.

The CDR3: CASSFRPDGVYGYTF. The CDR3 DNA follows: TGTGCCAGCAGCTTCCGACCGGACGGGGTTTATGGCTACACCTTC. The chain uses TRBV9 and TRBJ1-2; D remains unclear. Per the germline V gene, CDR1 is SGDLS and CDR2 is YYNGEE. The V end lost 4 bases, the J end lost 5 bases, and 18 bases lay between the germline ends. The CDR3 totals 15 residues.

The genes are TRBV2 and TRBJ1-5, with a weak D call TRBD1 (6 bases). Germline V gives CDR1 SNHLY, CDR2 FYNNEI. V lost 4 bases, J lost 3 bases, and 7 bases lay in between. This CDR3 comprises 13 residues. The DNA of the CDR3 is TGTGCCAGCAGTGGGACAGTCAATCAGCCCCAGCATTTT. Protein product: CASSGTVNQPQHF.

This rearrangement joins TRBV16 to TRBJ1-1; D uncertain. The CDR3 has 14 amino acids. Between the trimmed V and J ends, which lost 0 bases and 5 bases, there was a span of 10 bases. Germline CDR1 and CDR2: KGHSY and FQNENV. CDR3 amino acids: CASSQSMGMTEAFF. The CDR3 DNA is TGTGCCAGCAGCCAATCCATGGGCATGACTGAAGCTTTCTTT.

The rearrangement joins TRBV6-2 or TRBV6-3 to TRBJ1-6, with TRBD1 matching over 9 bases. J gave up 9 bases and V 5 bases, and 8 bases lay outside the gene matches. CDR3 length equals 15 residues. Germline loops: CDR1 MNHEY, CDR2 SVGEGT. For the CDR3, the DNA is TGTGCCAGCAGTCGAACAGGGGGCAAGAGTTCACCCCTCCACTTT. Translating it yields CASSRTGGKSSPLHF.

The genes are TRBV7-9 and TRBJ1-5; tentative D call: TRBD1 (6 bases). This CDR3 contains 16 residues. Trimming pared 5 bases from V and 0 bases from J, leaving 14 bases between. Looked up from germline, CDR1 is SEHNR and CDR2 is FQNEAQ (reference sequence). CDR3 in DNA: TGTGCCAGCAGCCTTACTCCGGGACATAGCAATCAGCCCCAGCATTTT. Its protein product is CASSLTPGHSNQPQHF.

This CDR3 reads CAISGGGSGNTIYF. CDR3 DNA: TGTGCCATCAGTGGGGGGGGCTCTGGAAACACCATATATTTT. The rearrangement joins TRBV10-3 to TRBJ1-3, with D maybe TRBD1 (5 bases). This CDR3 spans 14 amino acids. Germline loops: CDR1 ENHRY, CDR2 SYGVKD. Trimming stripped 4 bases from V and 0 bases from J, with 7 bases between.

The rearrangement joins TRBV7-9 to TRBJ1-2; 11 bases are a match to TRBD1. The ends lost 6 bases at V and 5 bases at J; junction bases unmatched: 14. Looked up from germline, CDR1 is SEHNR and CDR2 is FQNEAQ (reference sequence). CDR3 length: 17 amino acids. CDR3 region: CASRAGQGAGITYGYTF. The CDR3 nucleotides are TGTGCCAGCAGAGCTGGACAGGGGGCCGGGATTACTTATGGCTACACCTTC.

The V and J genes are TRBV19 and TRBJ2-5; 7 bases map to TRBD1. CDR3 size: 13 residues. Germline V CDR1 and CDR2: LNHDA, SQIVND (reference sequence). J lost 3 bases, V lost 3 bases, and 1 base had no gene match. DNA of the CDR3: TGTGCCAGTAGTATCACAGGGGAAGAGACCCAGTACTTC. The encoded protein is CASSITGEETQYF.

A single count supports this clone. J is TRBJ2-2 and V is TRBV24-1; TRBD1 matches 10 bases. V lost 5 bases to trimming and J lost 9 bases; unmatched junction nucleotides: 11. This CDR3 is 16 amino acids long. In germline, CDR1 is KGHDR, CDR2 SFDVKD. The CDR3 DNA reads TGTGCCACCAGTGCATCCCGGGACAGGGGTAGATGGGAGCTGTTTTTT. As protein: CATSASRDRGRWELFF.

The chain couples TRBV28 to TRBJ1-1; no clear D gene. The germline CDR1 and CDR2 sequences are MDHEN and SYDVKM. Deletions cut 5 bases from V and 5 bases from J, with 18 bases between. CDR3 length equals 15 residues. CDR3 sequence: CASSLPPGFGTEAFF. Written as DNA, the CDR3 is TGTGCCAGCAGTCTCCCGCCGGGGTTTGGGACTGAAGCTTTCTTT.

The chain is built from TRBV15 and TRBJ1-5; the match to TRBD1 covers 9 bases. V lost 5 bases, J lost 6 bases, and 5 bases stayed unmatched. The length of the CDR3 is 14 residues. Germline-derived CDR1 and CDR2 are LNHNV and YYDKDF (reference sequence). The CDR3 reads CATSRDREVQPQHF. The CDR3 DNA follows: TGTGCCACCAGCCGGGACAGGGAGGTTCAGCCCCAGCATTTT.

This clone showed up just once. The rearrangement links TRBV5-5 to TRBJ1-5; D may be TRBD1 (6 bases). The V end lost 7 bases, the J end lost 5 bases, and 13 bases lay between the germline ends. This CDR3 region has 13 residues. Germline V lookup: CDR1 SGHKS, CDR2 YYEKEE (reference sequence). The CDR3 protein is CASAGEVDQPQHF. CDR3 in DNA: TGTGCCAGCGCAGGGGAAGTCGATCAGCCCCAGCATTTT.

V usage is TRBV27 and J usage is TRBJ2-1; D is possibly TRBD2 (6 bases). CDR3 size: 14 residues. V was pared by 8 bases and J by 3 bases, with 14 bases between. CDR1 and CDR2 from the germline V gene are MNHEY and SMNVEV (reference sequence). The CDR3 coding sequence is TGTGCCAGCCTGAGTCGGGGGAACTACAATGAGCAGTTCTTC. Residues: CASLSRGNYNEQFF.

This chain connects TRBV6-5 to TRBJ2-7, with D possibly TRBD1 on 5 matching bases. The CDR3 loop spans 13 amino acids. Trimming cost V 6 bases and J 0 bases, with 9 bases left between them. Germline-derived CDR1 and CDR2 are MNHEY and SVGAGI. This chain's CDR3 is CASRYRSSYEQYF. The CDR3 DNA reads TGTGCCAGCAGGTACAGGAGCTCCTACGAGCAGTACTTC.

V gene TRBV10-3 combines with J gene TRBJ2-1; 8 bases are a match to TRBD1. Trimming cost V 6 bases and J 3 bases; bases outside gene matches: 7. Germline CDR1 reads ENHRY; CDR2 reads SYGVKD. There are 15 residues in the CDR3. CDR3 nucleotide sequence: TGTGCCATCAGCGCTTCCGGGACAGGCTACAATGAGCAGTTCTTC. Amino acid sequence: CAISASGTGYNEQFF.

The CDR3 reads CASSWDRRDQETQYF. The CDR3 DNA sequence: TGTGCCAGCAGCTGGGACAGGAGAGACCAAGAGACCCAGTACTTC. The chain carries TRBV7-7 and TRBJ2-5; 8 bases agree with TRBD1. J gave up 0 bases and V 4 bases, and 4 bases lay outside the gene matches. The CDR3 has 15 residues. Germline V CDR1 and CDR2: SSHAT, FNYEAQ (reference sequence).

The chain links TRBV6-4 to TRBJ1-6, with D unclear. This CDR3 is 15 amino acids long. Germline assignment: CDR1 MRHNA and CDR2 SNTAGT. V was trimmed by 0 bases and J by 5 bases, leaving 8 bases between them. CDR3 bases: TGTGCCAGCAGTGACTCGGCGGGAAATAATTCACCCCTCCACTTT. Translation gives CASSDSAGNNSPLHF.

This rearrangement joins TRBV3-1 (or the pseudogene TRBV3-2) to TRBJ2-7; 13 nucleotides match TRBD2. CDR1 is LGHDT, CDR2 YNNKEL, per germline (reference sequence). V shed 2 bases, J shed 0 bases, and the junction held 7 bases outside the gene matches. The CDR3 loop spans 18 amino acids. CDR3 region: CASSQTSGGASNSYEQYF. DNA for the CDR3: TGTGCCAGCAGCCAAACTAGCGGGGGGGCCTCGAACTCCTACGAGCAGTACTTC.

The chain is built from TRBV30 and TRBJ2-3; D remains ambiguous. Germline V gene sequence: CDR1 GTSNPN, CDR2 SVGIG (reference sequence). The V end was cut by 2 bases, the J end by 0 bases, with 12 bases between. The CDR3 has 15 residues. The CDR3: CAWSRTATSTDTQYF. For the CDR3, the DNA is TGTGCCTGGAGTCGTACAGCAACTAGCACAGATACGCAGTATTTT.

V is TRBV6-5 and J is TRBJ2-3; 7 nucleotides match TRBD2. V lost 6 bases and J lost 6; bases outside the gene matches: 3. The CDR3 loop spans 12 amino acids. Germline assignment: CDR1 MNHEY and CDR2 SVGAGI. The CDR3 is CASRGGGDTQYF. For the CDR3, the DNA is TGTGCCAGCAGGGGGGGAGGGGATACGCAGTATTTT.

V usage is TRBV12-5 and J usage is TRBJ1-5; 9 nucleotides align to TRBD1. The CDR3 consists of 14 residues. Trimming cost V 6 bases and J 5 bases; bases outside gene matches: 5. CDR1 and CDR2 from the germline V gene are LGHNT and FRNRAP. CDR3 in amino acids: CASGLGQGYQPQHF. The DNA of the CDR3 is TGTGCTAGTGGCCTGGGACAGGGCTATCAGCCCCAGCATTTT.

The CDR3 sequence is CASSFVMGGEKLFF. In nucleotides, the CDR3 is TGTGCCAGCAGCTTCGTGATGGGGGGTGAAAAACTGTTTTTT. The chain uses TRBV7-9 and TRBJ1-4; D perhaps matches TRBD1 (5 bases). CDR1 is SEHNR and CDR2 is FQNEAQ in the germline V gene (reference sequence). There are 14 residues in the CDR3. The V and J ends lost 3 bases and 7 bases respectively, with 12 bases between them.

Only a few counts were recorded for this clone. The chain carries TRBV29-1 and TRBJ2-7, with D uncertain. With 5 bases removed from V and 3 bases from J, the gap between germline ends came to 8 bases. Germline values: CDR1 SQVTM, CDR2 ANQGSEA. The CDR3 length is 11 residues. CDR3 DNA: TGCAGCGTTTCTATTCTCTACGAGCAGTACTTC. As protein: CSVSILYEQYF.

In its sample, this clone was seen many times. The V gene is TRBV6-1, the J gene TRBJ2-4; TRBD1 might be the D (7 bases). Trimming took off 3 bases at V and 8 bases at J, with 14 bases between the two ends. CDR3 length: 14 amino acids. Germline V lookup: CDR1 MNHNS, CDR2 SASEGT. In DNA, the CDR3 is TGTGCCAGCAGTGATTGGGGCAGGGGGGACATTCAGTACTTC. It codes for CASSDWGRGDIQYF.

The chain carries TRBV7-9 and TRBJ2-3; TRBD2 aligns across 10 bases. This CDR3 is built from 19 residues. The V gene end was trimmed by 2 bases and the J gene end by 1 base; junction bases not matched to a gene: 12. Germline CDR1 SEHNR, CDR2 FQNEAQ (reference sequence). The CDR3 DNA reads as TGTGCCAGCAGCTTACATCCCGGGGAAACTAGCGGGGGCACAGATACGCAGTATTTT. It codes for CASSLHPGETSGGTDTQYF.

The J gene is TRBJ1-2, the V gene TRBV19; 7 bases are a match to TRBD1. V lost 4 bases to trimming and J lost 5 bases; unmatched junction nucleotides: 7. CDR3 length: 14 amino acids. Looked up from germline, CDR1 is LNHDA and CDR2 is SQIVND (reference sequence). The CDR3 nucleotides read TGTGCCAGTAGTACAATCGACAGGGATTATGGCTACACCTTC. It is translated as CASSTIDRDYGYTF.